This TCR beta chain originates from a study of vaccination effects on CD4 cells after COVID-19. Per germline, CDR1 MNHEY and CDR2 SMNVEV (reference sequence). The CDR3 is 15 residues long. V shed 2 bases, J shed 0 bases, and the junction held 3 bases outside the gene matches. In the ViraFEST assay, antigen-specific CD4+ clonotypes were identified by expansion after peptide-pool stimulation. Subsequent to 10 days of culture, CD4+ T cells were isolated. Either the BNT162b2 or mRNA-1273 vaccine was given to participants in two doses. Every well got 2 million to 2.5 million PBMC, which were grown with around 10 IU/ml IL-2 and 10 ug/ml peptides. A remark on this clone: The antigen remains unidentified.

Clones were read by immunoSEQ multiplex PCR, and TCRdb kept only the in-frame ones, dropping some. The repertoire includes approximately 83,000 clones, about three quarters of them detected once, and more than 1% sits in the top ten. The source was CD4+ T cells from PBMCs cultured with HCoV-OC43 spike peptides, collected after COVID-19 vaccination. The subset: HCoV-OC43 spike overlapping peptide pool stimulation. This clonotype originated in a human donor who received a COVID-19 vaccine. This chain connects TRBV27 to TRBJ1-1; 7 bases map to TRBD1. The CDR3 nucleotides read TGTGCCAGCAGTTTACTCGGACAGGTGAACACTGAAGCTTTCTTT. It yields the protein CASSLLGQVNTEAFF.